The clone carrying this T cell receptor beta chain was recorded once. This entry belongs to a study of cytomegalovirus exposure and HLA in healthy donors. Looking at the study overall: Across around 400 genotyped donors, 65% to 90% landed in the Caucasian-associated ancestry cluster.

The primer mix had 60 Vbeta and 13 Jbeta primers. Methods used by the authors: The count from a later analysis was roughly 80 million unique TCR beta chains, some 11 million of them shared. The method was immunoSEQ multiplex PCR; TCRdb's version includes in-frame clones alone and lacks a portion of them. V and J calls and clone size are as listed in that table; D and trimming were resolved from the DNA. The sample yields around 120,000 clones, approximately 80% seen once. J lost 2 bases, V lost 0 bases, and 0 bases had no gene match. The CDR3 length is 15 residues. Germline lookup yields CDR1 SGHNT and CDR2 YYREEE (reference sequence).

V usage is TRBV5-4 and J usage is TRBJ2-1; 9 bases are a match to TRBD2. The sample comprised PBMCs. The source of this sequence is a middle-aged man in good health and CMV-seronegative. For the CDR3, the DNA is TGTGCCAGCAGCTTGGGCGGGGGGGCCTACAATGAGCAGTTCTTC. Amino acids: CASSLGGGAYNEQFF. Based on the CDR3 plus reference TRBV5-4 and TRBJ2-1, the full variable domain is ETGVTQSPTHLIKTRGQQVTLRCSSQSGHNTVSWYQQALGQGPQFIFQYYREEENGRGNFPPRFSGLQFPNYSSELNVNALELDDSALYLCASSLGGGAYNEQFFGPGTRLTVL.